The clone carrying this T cell receptor beta chain was observed many times. Original processing notes: A distant-metastasis classifier for papillary thyroid cancer was built using CDR3 differences across clinicopathological groups. Through MiXCR, TCRdb re-clonotyped the PCR reads. V and J calls and clone size were set by TCRdb, not the authors. The profile shows 20,000 to 25,000 clones, approximately 15% of them singletons. This specimen comes from a study of metastatic and nonmetastatic thyroid tumors. The CDR3 contains 15 residues. Germline V lookup: CDR1 SGDLS, CDR2 YYNGEE. V was pared by 0 bases and J by 5 bases, with 15 bases between. Thyroid surgery took place with no prior treatment in any patient.

Sequenced: tumor tissue. The TCR originated in a female donor with papillary thyroid cancer or a benign thyroid nodule (not recorded which). Some clones in this sample may be carry-over from other donors' samples. This sequence joins TRBV9 and TRBJ2-7; the D gene is possibly TRBD2 (6 bases). The CDR3 region is CASSVGGLGGDEQYF. The DNA for the CDR3 is TGTGCCAGCAGCGTAGGAGGGCTGGGAGGAGACGAGCAGTACTTC.